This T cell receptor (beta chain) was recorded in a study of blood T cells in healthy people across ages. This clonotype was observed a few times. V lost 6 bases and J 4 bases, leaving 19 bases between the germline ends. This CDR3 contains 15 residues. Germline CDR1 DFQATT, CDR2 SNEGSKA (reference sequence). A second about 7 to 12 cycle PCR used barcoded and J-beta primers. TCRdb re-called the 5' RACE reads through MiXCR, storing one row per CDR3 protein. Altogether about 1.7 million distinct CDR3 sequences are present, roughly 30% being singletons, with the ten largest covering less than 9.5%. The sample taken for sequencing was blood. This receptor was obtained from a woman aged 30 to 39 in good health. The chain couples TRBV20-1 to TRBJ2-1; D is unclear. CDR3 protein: CSARSPSAYYNEQFF. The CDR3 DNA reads TGCAGTGCCCGGAGCCCCTCTGCTTATTACAATGAGCAGTTCTTC.